The text below deals with one TCR beta chain. This sample is part of a study of blood T cell repertoires in COVID-19. Study as a whole: Acute-phase and convalescent COVID-19 samples originated in the United States, Italy and Spain. Nucleic acid was either cDNA or gDNA, and it came from T cells, B-cell-depleted T cells, or PBMCs.

As processed by the authors: Nucleated cell number was recorded as an estimate derived from reference gene primer amplification. Assay: immunoSEQ multiplex PCR; the TCRdb copy retains only in-frame clones and omits some. V and J calls and clone size are copied from that table; D and trimming were computed from the DNA. The table has 200,000 or so clones, about nine tenths seen once. V shed 6 bases, J shed 7 bases, and the junction held 6 bases outside the gene matches. The CDR3 sequence is 14 residues long. Germline CDR1 is SGHTA and CDR2 is FQGTGA. Sequenced material: peripheral blood. This rearrangement joins TRBV7-3 to TRBJ2-3; 11 positions match TRBD2. This clonotype was obtained from a man in his sixties or seventies with acute or convalescent COVID-19. As DNA, the CDR3 is TGTGCCAGCAGTATAGCGGGAGGGTCAAATACGCAGTATTTT. Translating gives CASSIAGGSNTQYF.